These 9 T cell receptor beta chains came from one sample sequenced in a study of T-cell reconstitution after alpha-beta-depleted transplantation in children. Unique molecular identifiers were used to barcode this TCRbeta library. TCRdb re-derived calls from the PCR reads in MiXCR, one entry per CDR3 protein. The repertoire has 500,000 to 600,000 distinct CDR3 sequences, 27% of them found once; the top ten carry around a third. Sequences were derived from PBMCs, sampled before TCRalphabeta/CD19-depleted stem cell transplant. These receptor sequences come from a boy in the first two years of life with Wiskott-Aldrich syndrome, due to receive a stem cell transplant.

V and J are TRBV5-1 and TRBJ2-2; the D gene could be TRBD1 or TRBD2 (5 bases each). The ends were cut back, 3 bases at V and 0 bases at J, with 15 bases in the middle. Germline V gene sequence: CDR1 SGHRS, CDR2 YFSETQ. The CDR3 spans 17 residues. The CDR3 coding sequence is TGCGCCAGCAGCTCTGAGGGTGGGGCTCCGAACACCGGGGAGCTGTTTTTT. Translating it yields CASSSEGGAPNTGELFF. The whole variable domain, filled in from reference TRBV5-1 and TRBJ2-2, reads KAGVTQTPRYLIKTRGQQVTLSCSPISGHRSVSWYQQTPGQGLQFLFEYFSETQRNKGNFPGRFSGRQFSNSRSEMNVSTLELGDSALYLCASSSEGGAPNTGELFFGEGSRLTVL.

The chain has TRBV1 and TRBJ2-1; the table's D call of TRBD1 was not tested on the DNA. TRBV1 is a recognized pseudogene. The CDR3 length is 17 residues. The CDR3 bases are TGCACCAGCAGCCCCCGGACGCACAGGGGTTCCTACAATGAGCAGTTCTTC. Translating it yields CTSSPRTHRGSYNEQFF.

The gene calls are TRBV7-9 and TRBJ2-4; D not resolved. With 3 bases removed from V and 5 bases from J, the gap between germline ends came to 5 bases. The CDR3 consists of 12 residues. In germline, CDR1 is SEHNR, CDR2 FQNEAQ (reference sequence). The CDR3 here is CASSLAENIQYF. The CDR3 DNA sequence: TGTGCCAGCAGCTTGGCTGAAAACATTCAGTACTTC. Full variable domain (rest looked up from reference TRBV7-9 and TRBJ2-4): DTGVSQNPRHKITKRGQNVTFRCDPISEHNRLYWYRQTLGQGPEFLTYFQNEAQLEKSRLLSDRFSAERPKGSFSTLEIQRTEQGDSAMYLCASSLAENIQYFGAGTRLSVL.

This clonotype has only a few counts. The chain links TRBV5-1 to TRBJ2-7, with D tentatively TRBD2 (5 bases). V was clipped by 4 bases and J by 4 bases, with 18 bases between them. Germline V gene data show CDR1 as SGHRS and CDR2 as YFSETQ. CDR3 size: 15 residues. CDR3 sequence reads: CASSPEGVFRYEQYF. Written as DNA, the CDR3 is TGCGCCAGCAGCCCAGAGGGAGTATTTAGGTACGAGCAGTACTTC.

V and J are TRBV5-5 and TRBJ1-5; D is undetermined. This CDR3 has 15 residues. The germline V gene encodes CDR1 SGHKS and CDR2 YYEKEE (reference sequence). V was pared by 2 bases and J by 1 base, with 10 bases between. The DNA of the CDR3 is TGTGCCAGCAGCTTTTTCGCCAGAAGCAATCAGCCCCAGCATTTT. Translation gives CASSFFARSNQPQHF. Variable domain in full (rest from reference TRBV5-5 and TRBJ1-5): DAGVTQSPTHLIKTRGQQVTLRCSPISGHKSVSWYQQVLGQGPQFIFQYYEKEERGRGNFPDRFSARQFPNYSSELNVNALLLGDSALYLCASSFFARSNQPQHFGDGTRLSIL.

This clonotype has at least ten counts. The chain combines TRBV3-1 with TRBJ2-7; 10 nucleotides line up with TRBD2. The germline V gene encodes CDR1 LGHDT and CDR2 YNNKEL (reference sequence). J lost 4 bases, V lost 4 bases, and 1 base had no gene match. There are 13 residues in the CDR3. CDR3 protein: CASSRTSGYEQYF. CDR3 nucleotide sequence: TGTGCCAGCAGCCGGACTAGCGGATACGAGCAGTACTTC.

The rearrangement joins TRBV2 to TRBJ1-5; TRBD1 might be the D (5 bases). Germline CDR1 SNHLY, CDR2 FYNNEI. CDR3 length: 13 amino acids. The V end lost 2 bases, the J end lost 7 bases, and 9 bases lay between the germline ends. The DNA of the CDR3 is TGTGCCAGCAGTGAAAGCAGGGTGCAGCCCCAGCATTTT. Translating gives CASSESRVQPQHF.

This clonotype has only a few counts. The J gene is TRBJ1-1, the V gene TRBV7-7; TRBD1 is a possible D gene (6 bases). Per the germline V gene, CDR1 is SSHAT and CDR2 is FNYEAQ (reference sequence). Trimming stripped 4 bases from V and 0 bases from J, with 18 bases between. This CDR3 region has 17 residues. As DNA, the CDR3 is TGTGCCAGCAGCTATGACAGGCATTCACACATGAACACTGAAGCTTTCTTT. Translated, it gives CASSYDRHSHMNTEAFF.

About this clonotype: This sequence may be a read error, since a much larger clone differs from it by one base. The V gene is TRBV6-1, the J gene TRBJ1-4; D possibly corresponds to TRBD1 (5 bases). This CDR3 contains 14 residues. The germline gives CDR1 MNHNS, CDR2 SASEGT. The CDR3 here is CASSKGTSNEKPFF. DNA of the CDR3: TGTGCCAGCAGTAAAGGGACTTCCAATGAAAAACCGTTTTTT.